The T cell receptor (beta chain) under discussion was sequenced for a study of lung T cells in sarcoidosis with Löfgren's syndrome. Study background: Analyses focused on Löfgren's syndrome patients.

This clonotype was seen many times. J was trimmed by 6 bases and V by 7 bases; bases with no gene match: 8. CDR3 length: 14 amino acids. Germline CDR1 reads LNHDA; CDR2 reads SQIVND (reference sequence). TCRdb used MiXCR to reprocess the reads, holding one entry per CDR3 protein. The table records more than 8,000 distinct CDR3 sequences, about 20% of them present only once. Sequenced sample: CD4+ T cells from bronchoalveolar lavage. The source of this sequence is a human donor with sarcoidosis (Löfgren's syndrome or another form), or a control subject (not recorded which). This rearrangement joins TRBV19 to TRBJ1-1; TRBD1 agrees at 10 bases. The CDR3 spells CASKPGQGTPEAFF. The CDR3 DNA follows: TGTGCCAGTAAACCGGGACAGGGGACGCCTGAAGCTTTCTTT.